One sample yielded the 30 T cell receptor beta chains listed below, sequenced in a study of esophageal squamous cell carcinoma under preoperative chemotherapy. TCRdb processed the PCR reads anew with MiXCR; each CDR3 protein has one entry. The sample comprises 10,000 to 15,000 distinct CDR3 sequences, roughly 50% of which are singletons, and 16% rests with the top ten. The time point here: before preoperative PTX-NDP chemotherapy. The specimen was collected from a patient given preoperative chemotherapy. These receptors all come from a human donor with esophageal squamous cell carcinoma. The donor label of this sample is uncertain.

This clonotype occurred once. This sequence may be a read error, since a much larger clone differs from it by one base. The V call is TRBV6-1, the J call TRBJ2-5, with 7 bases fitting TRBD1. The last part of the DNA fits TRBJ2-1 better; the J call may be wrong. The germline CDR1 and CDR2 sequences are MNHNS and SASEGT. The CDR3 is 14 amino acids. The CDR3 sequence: CASGQGQALETQFF. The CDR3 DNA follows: TGTGCCAGCGGGCAAGGACAGGCGTTAGAGACCCAGTTCTTC.

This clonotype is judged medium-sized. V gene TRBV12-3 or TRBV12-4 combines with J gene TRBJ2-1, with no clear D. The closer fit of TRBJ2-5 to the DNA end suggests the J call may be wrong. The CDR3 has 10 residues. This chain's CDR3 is CASSKETQYF. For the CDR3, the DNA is TGTGCCAGCAGTAAGGAGACCCAGTACTTC.

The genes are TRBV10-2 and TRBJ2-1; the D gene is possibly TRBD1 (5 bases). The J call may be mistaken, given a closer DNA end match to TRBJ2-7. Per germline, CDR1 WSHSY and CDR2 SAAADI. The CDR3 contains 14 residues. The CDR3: CAGSGAEDQDTQYF. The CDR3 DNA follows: TGCGCGGGCAGTGGGGCTGAAGACCAGGATACGCAGTACTTC.

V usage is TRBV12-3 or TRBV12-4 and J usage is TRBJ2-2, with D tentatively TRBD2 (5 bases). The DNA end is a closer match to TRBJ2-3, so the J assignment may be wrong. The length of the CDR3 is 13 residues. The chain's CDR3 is CGINLEGTGTQYF. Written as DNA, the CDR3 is TGTGGCATCAATTTAGAGGGCACCGGGACGCAGTATTTT.

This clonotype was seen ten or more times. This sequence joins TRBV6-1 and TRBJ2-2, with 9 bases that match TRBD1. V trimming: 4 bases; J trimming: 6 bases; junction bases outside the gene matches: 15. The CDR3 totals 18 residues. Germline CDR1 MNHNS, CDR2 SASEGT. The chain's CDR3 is CASSGEGRDREFSGELFF. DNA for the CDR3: TGTGCCAGCAGTGGCGAGGGTAGGGACAGGGAGTTCTCCGGGGAGCTGTTTTTT.

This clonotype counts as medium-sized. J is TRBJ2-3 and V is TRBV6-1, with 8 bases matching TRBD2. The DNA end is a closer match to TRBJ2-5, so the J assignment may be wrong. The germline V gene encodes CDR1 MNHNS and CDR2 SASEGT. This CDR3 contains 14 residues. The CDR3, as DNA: TGTGCCACCGGGGGGGTCGCGTACCAAGAGACCCAGTACTTC. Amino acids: CATGGVAYQETQYF.

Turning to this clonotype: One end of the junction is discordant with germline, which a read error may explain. In DNA, the CDR3 is TGTGCCAGCAGTGAACGAGAGACTGTCAGTACCGATAAGCAGTTTTTT. This translates into CASSERETVSTDKQFF. The gene calls are TRBV6-1 and TRBJ2-1, with unresolved D. The CDR3 covers 16 residues. Germline CDR1 is MNHNS and CDR2 is SASEGT.

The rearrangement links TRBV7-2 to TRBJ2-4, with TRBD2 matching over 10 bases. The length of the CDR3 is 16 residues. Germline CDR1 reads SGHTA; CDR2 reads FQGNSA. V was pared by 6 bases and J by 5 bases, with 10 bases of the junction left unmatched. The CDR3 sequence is CASRQRGGRAQNIQYF. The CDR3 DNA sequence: TGTGCCAGCAGACAGCGGGGGGGCCGTGCCCAAAACATTCAGTACTTC.

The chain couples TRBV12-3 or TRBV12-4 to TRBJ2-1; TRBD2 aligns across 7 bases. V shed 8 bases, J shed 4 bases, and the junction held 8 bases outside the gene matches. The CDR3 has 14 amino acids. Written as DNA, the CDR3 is TGTGCCAGCTTTTTTGGCGGGGGATACAATGAGCAGTTCTTC. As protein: CASFFGGGYNEQFF.

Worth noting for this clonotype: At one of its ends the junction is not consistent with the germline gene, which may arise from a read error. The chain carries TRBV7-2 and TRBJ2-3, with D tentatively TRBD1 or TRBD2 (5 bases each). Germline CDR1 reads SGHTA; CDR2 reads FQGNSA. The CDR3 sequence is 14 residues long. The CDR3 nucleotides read TGTGCGGGCAGCCGGGGACGTCTTCAAGAGACCCAGTATTTC. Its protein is CAGSRGRLQETQYF.

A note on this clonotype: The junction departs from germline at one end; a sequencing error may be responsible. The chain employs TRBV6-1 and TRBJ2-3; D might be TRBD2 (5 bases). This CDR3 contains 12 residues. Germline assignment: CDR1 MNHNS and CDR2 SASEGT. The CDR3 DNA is TGTGCCAGTTTGAGAGGGAAAGATACGCAGTATTTC. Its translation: CASLRGKDTQYF.

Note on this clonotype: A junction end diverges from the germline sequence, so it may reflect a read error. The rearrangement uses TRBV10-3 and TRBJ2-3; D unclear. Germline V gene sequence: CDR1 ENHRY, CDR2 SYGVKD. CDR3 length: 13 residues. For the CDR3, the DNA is TGCGTCTCCGGAGTGTGGGCCAAAAATACGCAGTATTTT. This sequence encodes CVSGVWAKNTQYF.

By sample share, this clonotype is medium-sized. Here the CDR3 reads CASSLGPHNEQFF. The CDR3 nucleotides read TGTGCCAGCAGCTTAGGGCCACACAATGAGCAGTTCTTC. The V gene is TRBV7-2, the J gene TRBJ2-1; D remains unclear. Trimming left V 1 base short and J 5 bases short, with 6 bases between. The germline CDR1 and CDR2 sequences are SGHTA and FQGNSA. The CDR3 contains 13 residues.

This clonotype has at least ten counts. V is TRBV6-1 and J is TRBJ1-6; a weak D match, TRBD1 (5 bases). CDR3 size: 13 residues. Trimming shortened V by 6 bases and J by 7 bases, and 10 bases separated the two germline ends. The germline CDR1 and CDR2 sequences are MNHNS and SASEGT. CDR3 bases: TGTGCCAGCAGGCGGGACTCCAATTCACCCCTCCACTTT. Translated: CASRRDSNSPLHF.

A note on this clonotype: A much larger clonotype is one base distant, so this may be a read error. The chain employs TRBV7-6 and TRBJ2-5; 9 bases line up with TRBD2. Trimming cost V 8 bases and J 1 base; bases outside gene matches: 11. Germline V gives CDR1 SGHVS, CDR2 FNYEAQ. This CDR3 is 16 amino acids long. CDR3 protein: CASHKTAGGGQETQYF. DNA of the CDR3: TGTGCCAGCCACAAAACAGCGGGAGGTGGCCAAGAGACCCAGTACTTC.

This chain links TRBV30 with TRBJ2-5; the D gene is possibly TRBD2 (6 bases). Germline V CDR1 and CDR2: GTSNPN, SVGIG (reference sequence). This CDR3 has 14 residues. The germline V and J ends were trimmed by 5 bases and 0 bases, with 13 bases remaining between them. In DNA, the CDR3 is TGTGCCTGGGCGCGGAGGGGTAACCAAGAGACCCAGTACTTC. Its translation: CAWARRGNQETQYF.

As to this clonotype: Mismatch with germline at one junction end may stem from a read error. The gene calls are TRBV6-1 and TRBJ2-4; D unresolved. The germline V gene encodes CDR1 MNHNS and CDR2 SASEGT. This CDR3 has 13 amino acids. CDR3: CASGVYAKKIQYF. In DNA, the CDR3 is TGTGCCAGTGGGGTCTATGCCAAAAAGATTCAGTACTTC.

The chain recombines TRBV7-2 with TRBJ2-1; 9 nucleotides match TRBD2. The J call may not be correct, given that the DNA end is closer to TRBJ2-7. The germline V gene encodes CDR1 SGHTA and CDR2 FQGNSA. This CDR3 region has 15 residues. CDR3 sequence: CASSFGLAPTYEQYF. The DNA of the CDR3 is TGTGCCAGCAGCTTCGGACTAGCGCCGACCTACGAGCAGTACTTC.

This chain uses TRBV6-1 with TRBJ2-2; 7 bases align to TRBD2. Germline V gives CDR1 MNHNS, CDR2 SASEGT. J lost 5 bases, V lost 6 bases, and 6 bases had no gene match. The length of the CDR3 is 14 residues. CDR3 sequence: CASRRSSGTGELFF. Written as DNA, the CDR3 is TGTGCCAGCAGACGTTCTAGCGGTACCGGGGAGCTGTTTTTT.

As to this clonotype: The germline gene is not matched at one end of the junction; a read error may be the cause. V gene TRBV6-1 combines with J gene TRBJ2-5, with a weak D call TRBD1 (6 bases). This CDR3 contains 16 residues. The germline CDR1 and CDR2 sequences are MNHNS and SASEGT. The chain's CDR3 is CASSGFGGRDTETQYF. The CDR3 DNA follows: TGTGCCAGCAGTGGGTTTGGGGGCCGCGACACAGAGACGCAGTACTTC.

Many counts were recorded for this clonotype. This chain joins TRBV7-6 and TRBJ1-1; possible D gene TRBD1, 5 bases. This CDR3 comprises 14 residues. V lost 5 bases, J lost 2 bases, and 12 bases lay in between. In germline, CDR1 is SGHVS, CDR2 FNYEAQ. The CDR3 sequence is CASSLGAENTEAFF. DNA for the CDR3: TGTGCCAGCAGCCTAGGGGCAGAAAACACTGAAGCTTTCTTT.

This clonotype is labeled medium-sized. CDR3 residues: CASSPAWRVSYEQYF. The CDR3 DNA reads TGTGCCAGCAGTCCCGCCTGGCGGGTTTCCTACGAGCAGTACTTC. This rearrangement joins TRBV12-3 or TRBV12-4 to TRBJ2-1; tentative D call: TRBD2 (5 bases). With the DNA end fitting TRBJ2-7 better, the J assignment may be wrong. This CDR3 has 15 amino acids.

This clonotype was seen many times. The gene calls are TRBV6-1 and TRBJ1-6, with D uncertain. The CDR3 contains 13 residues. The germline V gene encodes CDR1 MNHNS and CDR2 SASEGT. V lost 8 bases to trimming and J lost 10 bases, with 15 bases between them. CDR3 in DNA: TGTGCCAGCTCTGACGGCCCTGGGTCACCCCTCCACTTT. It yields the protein CASSDGPGSPLHF.

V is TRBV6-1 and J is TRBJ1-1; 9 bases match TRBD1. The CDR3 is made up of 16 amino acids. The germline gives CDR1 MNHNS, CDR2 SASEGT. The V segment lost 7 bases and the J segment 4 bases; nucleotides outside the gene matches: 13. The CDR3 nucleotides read TGTGCCAGCACCTCCGGGACAGGGTCTTTGGGCACTGAAGCTTTCTTT. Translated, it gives CASTSGTGSLGTEAFF.

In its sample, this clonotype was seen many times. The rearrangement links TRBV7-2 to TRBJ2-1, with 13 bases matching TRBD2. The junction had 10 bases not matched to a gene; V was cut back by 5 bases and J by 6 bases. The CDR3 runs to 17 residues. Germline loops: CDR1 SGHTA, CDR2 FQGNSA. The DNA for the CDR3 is TGTGCCAGCAGCCGAACTAGCGGGGGGGCCGGTGGCAATGAGCAGTTCTTC. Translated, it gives CASSRTSGGAGGNEQFF.

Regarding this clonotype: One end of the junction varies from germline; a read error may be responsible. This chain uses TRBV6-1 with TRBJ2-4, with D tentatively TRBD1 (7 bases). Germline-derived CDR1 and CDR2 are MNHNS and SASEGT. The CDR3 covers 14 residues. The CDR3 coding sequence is TGTGGCAGCAGGGGGGTGGGAGGCAAAAACATGCAGTATTTC. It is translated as CGSRGVGGKNMQYF.

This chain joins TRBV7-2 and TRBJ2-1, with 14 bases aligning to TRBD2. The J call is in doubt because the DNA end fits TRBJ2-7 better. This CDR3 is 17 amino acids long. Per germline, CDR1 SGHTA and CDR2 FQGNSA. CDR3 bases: TGTGCCAGCAGCCTAACGGGACTAGCGGGAGTGAGCAATGAGCAGTACTTC. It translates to CASSLTGLAGVSNEQYF.

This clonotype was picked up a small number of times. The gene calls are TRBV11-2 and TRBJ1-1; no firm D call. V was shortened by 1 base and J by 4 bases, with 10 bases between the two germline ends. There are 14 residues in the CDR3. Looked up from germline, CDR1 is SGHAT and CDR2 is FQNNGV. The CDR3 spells CASSLVQSGTEAFF. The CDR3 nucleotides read TGTGCCAGCAGCTTAGTACAGTCAGGCACTGAAGCTTTCTTT.

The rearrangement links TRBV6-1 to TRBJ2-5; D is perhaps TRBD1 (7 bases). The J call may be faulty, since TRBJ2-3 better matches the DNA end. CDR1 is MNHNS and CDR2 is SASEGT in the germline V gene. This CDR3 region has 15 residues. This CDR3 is CASSVGGGDKETQYF. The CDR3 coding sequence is TGTGCCAGCAGTGTAGGGGGCGGGGACAAAGAGACGCAGTATTTT.

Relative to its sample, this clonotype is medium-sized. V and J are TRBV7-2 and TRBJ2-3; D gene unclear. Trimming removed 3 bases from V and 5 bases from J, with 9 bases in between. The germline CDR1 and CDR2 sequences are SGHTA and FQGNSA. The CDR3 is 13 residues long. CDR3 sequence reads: CASSFGSRDTQYF. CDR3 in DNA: TGTGCCAGCAGCTTTGGTTCCCGAGATACGCAGTATTTT.